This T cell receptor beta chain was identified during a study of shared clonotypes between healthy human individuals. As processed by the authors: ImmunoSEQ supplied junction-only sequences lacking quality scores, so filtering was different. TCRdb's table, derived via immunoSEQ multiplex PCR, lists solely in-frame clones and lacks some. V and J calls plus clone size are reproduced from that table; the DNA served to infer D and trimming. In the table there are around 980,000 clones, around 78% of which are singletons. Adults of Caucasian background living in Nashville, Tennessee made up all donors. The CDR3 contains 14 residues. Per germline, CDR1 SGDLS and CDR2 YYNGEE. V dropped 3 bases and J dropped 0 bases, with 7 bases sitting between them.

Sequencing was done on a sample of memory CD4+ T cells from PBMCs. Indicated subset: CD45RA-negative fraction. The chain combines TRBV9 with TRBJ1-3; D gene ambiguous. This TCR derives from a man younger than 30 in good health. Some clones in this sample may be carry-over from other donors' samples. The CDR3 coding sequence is TGTGCCAGCAGCGGTCGGATCTCTGGAAACACCATATATTTT. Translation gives CASSGRISGNTIYF.